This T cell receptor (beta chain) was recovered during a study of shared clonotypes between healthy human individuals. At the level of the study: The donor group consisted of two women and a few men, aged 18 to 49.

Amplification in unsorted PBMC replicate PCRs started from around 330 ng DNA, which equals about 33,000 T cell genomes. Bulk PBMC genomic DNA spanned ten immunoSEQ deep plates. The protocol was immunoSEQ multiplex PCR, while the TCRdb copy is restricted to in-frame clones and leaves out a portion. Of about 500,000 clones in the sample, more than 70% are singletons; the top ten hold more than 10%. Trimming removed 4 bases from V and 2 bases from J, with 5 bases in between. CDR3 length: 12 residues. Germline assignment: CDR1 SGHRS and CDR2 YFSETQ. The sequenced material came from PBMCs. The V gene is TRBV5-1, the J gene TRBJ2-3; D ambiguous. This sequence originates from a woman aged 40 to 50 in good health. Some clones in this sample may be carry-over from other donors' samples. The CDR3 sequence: CASSTTTDTQYF. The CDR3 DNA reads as TGCGCCAGCAGCACAACCACAGATACGCAGTATTTT.